This is a list of T cell receptor beta chains from one sample in a study of T-cell memory formation after mild COVID-19. One entry per CDR3 protein results from TCRdb running MiXCR on the 5' RACE reads. The sample includes 40,000 to 55,000 distinct CDR3 sequences, around 12% seen only once; the top ten take approximately 25%. The sequencing input was PBMCs or a T cell subset sorted from them (not recorded which). Receptors were obtained from a man aged 18 to 30 who had mild COVID-19 (a few samples of this study predate the infection). Cell type and time point are not known. Each CDR3 is given without its conserved first and last residue. Fields, in order: D gene, V gene, J gene, CDR3 protein. The D gene is left open where the match is weak.

TRBD1	TRBV29-1	TRBJ1-5	SVGDREGQPQH
TRBD2	TRBV15	TRBJ2-1	ATSGGLAGRSNSEQF
TRBD1	TRBV7-9	TRBJ1-3	ASSRDRVDTIY
NA	TRBV6-1	TRBJ1-5	ASSETQVDNQPQH
TRBD1	TRBV7-6	TRBJ2-2	ASSDDRGAPGELF
TRBD2	TRBV9	TRBJ2-3	ASSIYSGGASTDTQY
NA	TRBV15	TRBJ2-4	ATSREGETNIQY
TRBD1	TRBV4-1	TRBJ1-6	ATRQGGGINSPLH
NA	TRBV7-2	TRBJ2-2	ASSTNTGELF
TRBD2	TRBV7-2	TRBJ2-3	ATKRLAGDKDTQY
NA	TRBV28	TRBJ1-2	ASEDRNYGYT
NA	TRBV2	TRBJ2-1	ASDGGGDEQF
NA	TRBV5-1	TRBJ2-3	ASSSGTPGNTQY
NA	TRBV11-3	TRBJ2-3	ASSLTQGTATQY
TRBD2	TRBV7-9	TRBJ2-3	ASNLASGGPSSTDTQY
NA	TRBV21-1	TRBJ2-7	ASSKGTGDGQGCEQY
NA	TRBV7-9	TRBJ1-2	ASSLAGQGPDYGYT
TRBD2	TRBV6-5	TRBJ2-1	ASSSHLAGVGNEQF
TRBD2	TRBV18	TRBJ2-1	ASSPPGAGGNEQF
NA	TRBV5-1	TRBJ1-2	ASSLGLRDYGYT
TRBD1	TRBV28	TRBJ1-1	ASSPPGTGSGDTEAF
NA	TRBV5-5	TRBJ2-3	ASSFPSTDTQY
TRBD2	TRBV5-1	TRBJ2-5	ASSLGGLAIQETQY
NA	TRBV7-9	TRBJ2-3	ASSLIPDTQY
TRBD2	TRBV12-3/TRBV12-4	TRBJ2-3	ASSTRLAGAPLDTQY
TRBD1	TRBV20-1	TRBJ1-5	SAWGQGHQPQH
TRBD2	TRBV7-2	TRBJ2-3	ASSLSPTSGGATDTQY
TRBD1	TRBV7-9	TRBJ2-5	ASSFGDRGKRETQY
NA	TRBV5-6	TRBJ2-5	ASSSPGTGEETQY
TRBD2	TRBV5-1	TRBJ2-1	ASSLDGLVGEQF
TRBD1	TRBV6-5	TRBJ1-2	ASSRTGSHYGYT
TRBD1	TRBV7-2	TRBJ2-5	ASSRDRQETQY
NA	TRBV12-3/TRBV12-4	TRBJ1-6	ASSLSGSYNSPLH
NA	TRBV20-1	TRBJ2-2	SARAEGLGTGELF
TRBD1	TRBV9	TRBJ1-2	ASSVSGGGVSYT
NA	TRBV20-1	TRBJ1-4	SAREPGVGKLF